This is a list of T cell receptor beta chains from one sample in a study of blood T cell repertoires in COVID-19. The data were produced by immunoSEQ multiplex PCR, yet TCRdb's version contains in-frame clones alone and is incomplete. The table shows a few hundred thousand clones, with about 83% occurring only once. The sample taken for sequencing was peripheral blood. These receptors all come from a man aged 55 to 70 who had recovered from COVID-19. Each CDR3 is given with its conserved first and last residue. Each record gives: V gene, J gene, clone size, D gene, CDR3 DNA, CDR3 protein. A D gene is named only where the DNA matches it firmly. Clone size is not always given. Where it is, it says once, few, many or a class for expanded clones.

V: TRBV5-1
J: TRBJ2-7
size: -
D: TRBD1
DNA: TGCGCCAGCAGCTTGGAGACAGGGGTTAGTAGTAGGGAGCAGTACTTC
CDR3: CASSLETGVSSREQYF

V: TRBV5-1
J: TRBJ2-1
size: -
D: TRBD1
DNA: TGCGCCAGCAGCTTGGCAGCCGGGACAGGTATGAATGAGCAGTTCTTC
CDR3: CASSLAAGTGMNEQFF

V: TRBV10-3
J: TRBJ2-3
size: -
D: -
DNA: TGTGCCGGGGGAAGGACAGATGCACCAGATACGCAGTATTTT
CDR3: CAGGRTDAPDTQYF

V: TRBV28
J: TRBJ2-7
size: -
D: -
DNA: TGTGCCAGCATCAGGGGCAGGGATGCCGAGCAGTACTTC
CDR3: CASIRGRDAEQYF

V: TRBV9
J: TRBJ2-2
size: -
D: -
DNA: TGTGCCAGCAGCGCACAGGGAATCGGCACCGGGGAGCTGTTTTTT
CDR3: CASSAQGIGTGELFF

V: TRBV6-6
J: TRBJ2-5
size: few
D: TRBD2
DNA: TGTGCCAGCAGTTACGATGTAGCGGGGGGAGAGACCCAGTACTTC
CDR3: CASSYDVAGGETQYF

V: TRBV30
J: TRBJ1-6
size: -
D: TRBD1
DNA: TGTGCCTGGAGTCGACAGGGGAATTCACCCCTCCACTTT
CDR3: CAWSRQGNSPLHF

V: TRBV7-2
J: TRBJ1-2
size: -
D: -
DNA: TGTGCCAGCAGCCCTACCCTACAGCCGAACTATGGCTACACCTTC
CDR3: CASSPTLQPNYGYTF

V: TRBV5-1
J: TRBJ2-1
size: -
D: TRBD2
DNA: TGCGCCAGCAGCTTGTCGCTAGCGGGAGAGAATGAGCAGTTCTTC
CDR3: CASSLSLAGENEQFF

V: TRBV7-6
J: TRBJ1-5
size: -
D: -
DNA: TGTGCCAGCAGCCTCAGGGTGGATAGCAATCAGCCCCAGCATTTT
CDR3: CASSLRVDSNQPQHF

V: TRBV19
J: TRBJ1-5
size: once
D: TRBD1
DNA: TGTGCCAGTAGTACCAACAGGGGCCAGCCCCAGCATTTT
CDR3: CASSTNRGQPQHF

V: TRBV24-1
J: TRBJ2-3
size: -
D: TRBD2
DNA: TGTGCCACCACCAGCGGGAGCGAGGAAGATACGCAGTATTTT
CDR3: CATTSGSEEDTQYF

V: TRBV11-3
J: TRBJ2-1
size: once
D: TRBD2
DNA: TGTGCCAGCAGCTCGCGGATGGGGACTAGACGAAATGAGCAGTTCTTC
CDR3: CASSSRMGTRRNEQFF

V: TRBV15
J: TRBJ1-1
size: -
D: -
DNA: TGTGCCACCAGCAGAGATCTTGTCACCGGCACTGAAGCTTTCTTT
CDR3: CATSRDLVTGTEAFF

V: TRBV5-1
J: TRBJ2-1
size: -
D: -
DNA: TGCGCCAGCACCCAGAATAACGCAGCCTACAATGAGCAGTTCTTC
CDR3: CASTQNNAAYNEQFF

V: TRBV28
J: TRBJ1-1
size: -
D: -
DNA: TGTGCCAGCAGCTCTACAGGGCTCAGGACCGAAGCTTTCTTT
CDR3: CASSSTGLRTEAFF

V: TRBV5-1
J: TRBJ1-2
size: few
D: TRBD1
DNA: TGCGCCAGCAGCCTACAGGGGGCAGGTGGCTACACCTTC
CDR3: CASSLQGAGGYTF

V: TRBV27
J: TRBJ1-5
size: -
D: TRBD1
DNA: TGTGCCAGCAGTGGACAGGGAGGGGGGCCCCAGCATTTT
CDR3: CASSGQGGGPQHF

V: TRBV5-1
J: TRBJ2-2
size: -
D: TRBD1
DNA: TGCGCCAGCAGCTCGACAGGGGACACCGGGGAGCTGTTTTTT
CDR3: CASSSTGDTGELFF

V: TRBV19
J: TRBJ2-4
size: -
D: -
DNA: TGTGCCAGTAGTCTATGGACAGGGAGGGACAAAAACATTCAGTACTTC
CDR3: CASSLWTGRDKNIQYF

V: TRBV6-6
J: TRBJ2-7
size: -
D: TRBD1
DNA: TGTGCCAGCAGTTACCCCGGGACAGGGAGGCAGTACTTC
CDR3: CASSYPGTGRQYF

V: TRBV4-3
J: TRBJ2-3
size: once
D: TRBD2
DNA: TGCGCCAGCAGCCAAGATGGGGGGGTGGATACGCAGTATTTT
CDR3: CASSQDGGVDTQYF

V: TRBV10-2
J: TRBJ2-1
size: -
D: -
DNA: TGCGCCAGCAGTGGATTGGGCGGAGGACGCAACAATGAGCAGTTCTTC
CDR3: CASSGLGGGRNNEQFF

V: TRBV20-1
J: TRBJ1-2
size: -
D: TRBD1
DNA: TGCAGTGCTAGGCAACAGGGGAGCTACACCTTC
CDR3: CSARQQGSYTF

V: TRBV2
J: TRBJ2-2
size: -
D: TRBD1
DNA: TGTGCCAGCAGCACAGGGGGCGTAAACACCGGGGAGCTGTTTTTT
CDR3: CASSTGGVNTGELFF

V: TRBV24-1
J: TRBJ2-3
size: -
D: TRBD2
DNA: TGTGCCACCAGTGATCCTGGACTAGCGGGAGCGGGAGATACGCAGTATTTT
CDR3: CATSDPGLAGAGDTQYF

V: TRBV7-9
J: TRBJ2-3
size: -
D: -
DNA: TGTGCCAGCAGCCAAATCACAGATACGCAGTATTTT
CDR3: CASSQITDTQYF